Reported below is one T cell receptor beta chain. Antigen unknown. This sample was included in a study of cytomegalovirus exposure and HLA in healthy donors. In the study overall: The approximately 120 validation repertoires used the same platform as the 650 to 850 first-cohort repertoires (as reported by a later analysis). Findings and caveats of the study: In vitro experiments confirmed that three CMV-associated chains were specific for CMV antigens. Reported performance of the classifier showed diagnosis of cytomegalovirus status with high specificity and sensitivity. That first-cohort TCR clusters tended to co-occur in the 120 or so validation repertoires was found in a later analysis.

The table came from immunoSEQ multiplex PCR; TCRdb's copy has only in-frame clones and leaves some out. In the table there are 150,000 or so clones, around 84% of which are singletons. The TCR sequence derives from a human donor in good health. The sequenced sample consisted of PBMCs.

This CDR3 reads CAISEDRALRRGNQPQHF. The CDR3 nucleotides read TGTGCCATCAGTGAGGACAGAGCCCTCCGTCGGGGCAATCAGCCCCAGCATTTT. The chain couples TRBV10-3 to TRBJ1-5, with D possibly TRBD1 on 5 matching bases. V was shortened by 2 bases and J by 2 bases, with 19 bases between the two germline ends. This CDR3 contains 18 residues. Germline assignment: CDR1 ENHRY and CDR2 SYGVKD.